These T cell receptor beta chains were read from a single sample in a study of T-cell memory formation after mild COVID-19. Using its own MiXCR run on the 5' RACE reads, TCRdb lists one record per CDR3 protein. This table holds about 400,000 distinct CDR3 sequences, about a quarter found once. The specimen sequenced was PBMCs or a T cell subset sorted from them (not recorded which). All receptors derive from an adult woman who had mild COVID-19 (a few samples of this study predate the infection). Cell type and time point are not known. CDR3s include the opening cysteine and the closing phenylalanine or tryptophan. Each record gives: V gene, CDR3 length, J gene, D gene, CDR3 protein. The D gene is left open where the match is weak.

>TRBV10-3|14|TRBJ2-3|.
CAISRGATGDTQYF
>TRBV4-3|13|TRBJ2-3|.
CASSPDESDTQYF
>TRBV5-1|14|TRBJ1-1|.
CASRSPTGNTEAFF
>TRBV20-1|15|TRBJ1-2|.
CSARDRGSSNYGYTF
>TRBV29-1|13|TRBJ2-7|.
CSVEDRRTDEQYF
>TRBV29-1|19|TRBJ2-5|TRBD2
CSVVRDLLAGGPGQETQYF
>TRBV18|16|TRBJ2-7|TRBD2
CASSIPTSGGADEQYF
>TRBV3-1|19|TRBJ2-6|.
CASSQDSGWTASGANVLTF
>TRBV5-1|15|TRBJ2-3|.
CASSFTGEGTDTQYF
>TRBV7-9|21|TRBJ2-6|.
CASSLGRGRALLSAGANVLTF
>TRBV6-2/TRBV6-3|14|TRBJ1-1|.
CASRQTGENTEAFF
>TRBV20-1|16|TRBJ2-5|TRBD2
CSASLGTSGRAQTQYF
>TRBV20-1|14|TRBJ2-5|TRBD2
CSAGTSGNQETQYF
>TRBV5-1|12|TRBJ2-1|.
CASSPDGNEQFF
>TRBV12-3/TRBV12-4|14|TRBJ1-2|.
CASRTDPNAYGYTF
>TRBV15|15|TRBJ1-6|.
CATSREVLANSPLHF
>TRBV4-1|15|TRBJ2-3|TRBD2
CASSRGLAFSDTQYF
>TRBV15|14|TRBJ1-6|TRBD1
CATSSGTENSPLHF
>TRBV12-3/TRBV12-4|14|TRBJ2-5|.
CASSLMISQETQYF
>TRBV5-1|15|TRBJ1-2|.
CASSLVPDWNYGYTF
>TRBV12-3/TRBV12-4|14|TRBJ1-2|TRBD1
CASSLGQPNYGYTF
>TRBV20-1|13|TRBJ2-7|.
CSARDPKGKEQYF
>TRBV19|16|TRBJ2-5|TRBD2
CASSMSLAGGGETQYF
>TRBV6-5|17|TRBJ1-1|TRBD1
CASSYSRYRGQNTQAFF
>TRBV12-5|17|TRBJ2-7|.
CASGLVFVDSAAYEQYF
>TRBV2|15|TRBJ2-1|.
CASNGGVSSYNEQFF
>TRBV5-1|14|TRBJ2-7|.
CASSLGTAYYEQYF
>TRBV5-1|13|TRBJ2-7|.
CASSFGAYYEQYF
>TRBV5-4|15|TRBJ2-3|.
CASGLVGGSTDTQYF
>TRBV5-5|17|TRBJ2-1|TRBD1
CASSRSGTGDSYNEQFF
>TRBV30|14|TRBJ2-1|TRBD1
CAWRGQGPYNEQFF
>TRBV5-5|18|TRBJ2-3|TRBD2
CASSLPFLAGASTDTQYF
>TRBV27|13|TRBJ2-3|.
CASSLFFTDTQYF
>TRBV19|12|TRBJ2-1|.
CASSGYGYEQFF
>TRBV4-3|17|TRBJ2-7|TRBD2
CASSQEDHSGNSYEQYF
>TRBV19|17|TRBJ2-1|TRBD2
CASSILLAGGPRGEQFF
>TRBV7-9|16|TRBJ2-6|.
CASSAEGKTGANVLTF
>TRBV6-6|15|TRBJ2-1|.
CASSWVSSSYNEQFF
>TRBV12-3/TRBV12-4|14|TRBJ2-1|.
CASSEGGVGSEQFF
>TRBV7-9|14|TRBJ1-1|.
CASSMSGTLGEAFF
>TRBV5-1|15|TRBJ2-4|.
CASSEGHIRENIQYF
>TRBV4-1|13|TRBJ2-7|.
CASSQEKGLEQYF
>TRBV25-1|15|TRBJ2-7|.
CASSPDNEYLYEQYF
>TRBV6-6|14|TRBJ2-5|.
CASTPRNNQETQYF
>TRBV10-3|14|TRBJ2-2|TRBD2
CAIARGGDTGELFF
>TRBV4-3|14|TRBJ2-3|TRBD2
CASSQLAGENTQYF
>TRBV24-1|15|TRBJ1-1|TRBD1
CATRPGTGGGTEAFF
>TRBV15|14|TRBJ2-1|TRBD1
CATSSRTGTIEQFF
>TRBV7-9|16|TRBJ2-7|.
CASSFPHGQGFYEQYF